A single sample is the source of the 5 T cell receptor beta chains below, sequenced in a study of breast tumors, draining lymph nodes, adjacent tissues. TCRdb re-derived calls from the multiplex PCR reads in MiXCR, one entry per CDR3 protein. The table records about 8,300 distinct CDR3 sequences, 65% to 80% of them present only once. The sequencing input was tumor-adjacent breast tissue. Receptor source: a female donor with breast cancer. Some clones in this sample may be carry-over from other donors' samples.

The chain joins TRBV20-1 to TRBJ2-7, with 8 positions matching TRBD2. From germline, CDR1 is DFQATT and CDR2 SNEGSKA (reference sequence). This CDR3 is built from 15 residues. Unmatched junction bases numbered 9, after V lost 3 bases and J lost 2 bases. The CDR3 here is CSARGSGIQAYEQYF. The CDR3 nucleotides read TGCAGTGCTAGGGGTAGCGGGATACAAGCCTACGAGCAGTACTTC.

The chain is built from TRBV20-1 and TRBJ2-7, with 8 nucleotides matching TRBD1. The germline V gene has CDR1 DFQATT and CDR2 SNEGSKA (reference sequence). J gave up 2 bases and V 6 bases, and 6 bases lay outside the gene matches. CDR3 length equals 13 residues. CDR3 region: CSARTGPTYEQYF. CDR3 nucleotides: TGCAGTGCACGGACAGGGCCTACCTACGAGCAGTACTTC.

This clonotype is medium-sized. This sequence joins TRBV7-9 and TRBJ2-3; D gene ambiguous. V was shortened by 1 base and J by 0 bases, with 2 bases between the two germline ends. This CDR3 is 13 amino acids long. Germline CDR1 and CDR2: SEHNR and FQNEAQ (reference sequence). The CDR3 spells CASSLGSTDTQYF. The CDR3 coding sequence is TGTGCCAGCAGCTTAGGTAGCACAGATACGCAGTATTTT.

In its sample, this clonotype ranks as large. This sequence joins TRBV11-2 and TRBJ2-5; maybe TRBD2 (6 bases). The germline V gene has CDR1 SGHAT and CDR2 FQNNGV. Deletions cut 1 base from V and 13 bases from J, with 16 bases between. The CDR3 consists of 13 residues. The DNA for the CDR3 is TGTGCCAGCAGCTTAGGGAGTATCCGGGGGAGGTACTTC. The encoded protein is CASSLGSIRGRYF.

The chain uses TRBV19 and TRBJ2-4; the D gene is possibly TRBD2 (5 bases). Germline V gives CDR1 LNHDA, CDR2 SQIVND (reference sequence). V was cut by 3 bases and J by 8 bases, with 14 bases left in between. The CDR3 has 14 amino acids. DNA of the CDR3: TGTGCCAGTAGTATTAGAGGGAGAACCCACATTCAGTACTTC. It translates to CASSIRGRTHIQYF.